This T cell receptor (beta chain) emerged from a study of monozygotic twins with cystic fibrosis. Libraries were prepared by immunoSEQ multiplex PCR; TCRdb keeps only in-frame clonotypes and omits some of them. The data hold tens of thousands of clones, with 95% to 98% observed a single time. Concerning this clone itself: Its antigen is as yet unknown.

Per germline, CDR1 MNHEY and CDR2 SVGAGI. V was clipped by 0 bases and J by 6 bases; unmatched bases: 10. CDR3 length equals 16 residues. Study-wide results and limits: V usage most resembled the co-twin in 13 of 16 pairs.

Sequencing was done on a sample of blood. J is TRBJ2-7 and V is TRBV6-5; 8 nucleotides agree with TRBD2. This clonotype was obtained from a girl aged 10 to 17 with cystic fibrosis. The CDR3 nucleotides are TGTGCCAGCAGTTACTCGGTCGCGGGAGGTTGGATCGAGCAGTACTTC. It codes for CASSYSVAGGWIEQYF.